Presented here are 13 T cell receptor beta chains from one specimen sequenced in a study of Ad26.COV2.S vaccination and SARS-CoV-2 variants. Here immunoSEQ multiplex PCR was the method, and the copy in TCRdb shows in-frame clones only, minus some. The profile shows more than 300,000 clones, around four fifths of them singletons. Treatment reported: around 19 received Ad26.COV2.S at low or high dose, single or two shots; several received placebo; per-sample allocation not given. Repertoires come from day 63 after the first vaccine or placebo injection. The source was peripheral blood, collected in a trial of Ad26.COV2.S vaccine versus placebo. Receptors originate from a person between 18 and 65 years old who received the Ad26.COV2.S COVID-19 vaccine or a placebo.

V and J are TRBV2 and TRBJ2-4, with TRBD2 matching over 7 bases. The germline V gene has CDR1 SNHLY and CDR2 FYNNEI. The V gene end was trimmed by 6 bases and the J gene end by 6 bases; junction bases not matched to a gene: 2. CDR3 length equals 12 residues. In DNA form, the CDR3 reads TGTGCCAGCAGCGGGGGGTCAAACATTCAGTACTTC. It yields the protein CASSGGSNIQYF.

This clone was observed a few times. The rearrangement links TRBV9 to TRBJ2-3; weak D call: TRBD2 (5 bases). The V gene lost 4 bases and the J gene lost 0 bases, with 9 bases spanning the gap. This CDR3 contains 14 residues. CDR1 is SGDLS and CDR2 is YYNGEE in the germline V gene. This CDR3 reads CASSPGLSTDTQYF. In DNA, the CDR3 is TGTGCCAGCAGCCCAGGACTTAGCACAGATACGCAGTATTTT.

The table lists this clone with a count of one. This chain links TRBV19 with TRBJ1-2; 7 nucleotides match TRBD1. Germline CDR1 LNHDA, CDR2 SQIVND (reference sequence). The CDR3 totals 16 residues. The V and J ends lost 3 bases and 4 bases, in that order; junction bases with no gene match: 11. CDR3 in amino acids: CASSMPTGPAIYGYTF. The DNA of the CDR3 is TGTGCCAGTAGTATGCCGACAGGGCCGGCTATCTATGGCTACACCTTC.

The chain uses TRBV12-3 or TRBV12-4 and TRBJ1-5; a weak D match, TRBD1 (5 bases). This CDR3 is built from 13 residues. Trimming left V 6 bases short and J 11 bases short, with 17 bases between. The CDR3 reads CASRRHAGGAQHF. The CDR3 DNA follows: TGTGCCAGCAGGCGGCACGCGGGGGGGGCCCAGCATTTT.

As to this clone: Germline is not matched at one junction end, which may reflect a read error. The chain employs TRBV11-3 and TRBJ1-1; possible D gene TRBD1, 5 bases. This CDR3 region has 14 residues. From germline, CDR1 is SGHNT and CDR2 YENEEA. DNA for the CDR3: TGTGCCAGCAGCCTAGAGGGGATGAACACTGAAGCTTTCTTT. Its translation: CASSLEGMNTEAFF.

The chain links TRBV14 to TRBJ1-2, with 8 nucleotides matching TRBD1. Per the germline V gene, CDR1 is SGHDN and CDR2 is FVKESK. V shed 4 bases, J shed 5 bases, and the junction held 6 bases outside the gene matches. CDR3 length: 14 amino acids. CDR3 nucleotide sequence: TGTGCCAGCAGCCCTACAGGGGGGGGTTATGGCTACACCTTC. This encodes CASSPTGGGYGYTF.

V is TRBV30 and J is TRBJ1-1; 9 bases match TRBD1. Trimming at V came to 3 bases and at J to 11 bases, leaving 4 bases not matched to a gene. Germline V gene sequence: CDR1 GTSNPN, CDR2 SVGIG (reference sequence). CDR3 length: 11 residues. CDR3 residues: CAWSGTGSAFF. As DNA, the CDR3 is TGTGCCTGGAGCGGGACAGGGAGCGCTTTCTTT.

This clone was seen just once. The chain uses TRBV15 and TRBJ2-1, with 7 bases that match TRBD2. Germline CDR1 reads LNHNV; CDR2 reads YYDKDF (reference sequence). The CDR3 spans 15 residues. V was pared by 3 bases and J by 7 bases, with 9 bases of the junction left unmatched. The CDR3 reads CATSSSWTRGNEQFF. The CDR3 bases are TGTGCCACCAGCAGCTCCTGGACTAGGGGTAATGAGCAGTTCTTC. Together with reference TRBV15 and TRBJ2-1, the CDR3 gives the full variable domain: DAMVIQNPRYQVTQFGKPVTLSCSQTLNHNVMYWYQQKSSQAPKLLFHYYDKDFNNEADTPDNFQSRRPNTSFCFLDIRSPGLGDTAMYLCATSSSWTRGNEQFFGPGTRLTVL.

CDR3 DNA sequence: TGTGCCAGCAGTGAACAGGGTTTTGGCTCTGAAGCTTTCTTT. Protein product: CASSEQGFGSEAFF. The chain carries TRBV6-4 and TRBJ1-1; D is perhaps TRBD1 (6 bases). The CDR3 has 14 residues. Looked up from germline, CDR1 is MRHNA and CDR2 is SNTAGT. Trimming took off 3 bases at V and 6 bases at J, with 14 bases between the two ends.

The chain recombines TRBV12-3 or TRBV12-4 with TRBJ1-2, with D possibly matching TRBD1 (5 bases). Trimming removed 4 bases from V and 8 bases from J, with 11 bases in between. The CDR3 is 12 amino acids. Here the CDR3 reads CASSSRGYGYTF. In nucleotides, the CDR3 is TGTGCCAGCAGTTCTAGGGGTTACGGCTACACCTTC.

V usage is TRBV29-1 and J usage is TRBJ1-2; D call uncertain. The CDR3 is 14 residues long. CDR1 SQVTM and CDR2 ANQGSEA come from the germline V gene. The DNA for the CDR3 is TGCATCGGTCACCCCCTTTCAGGACTATATGGCTACACCTTC. It yields the protein CIGHPLSGLYGYTF.

The CDR3 region is CASSQGIQNIQYF. CDR3 sequence (DNA): TGCGCCAGCAGCCAGGGAATCCAAAACATTCAGTACTTC. This chain links TRBV4-1 with TRBJ2-4, with unresolved D. Trimming shortened V by 3 bases and J by 5 bases, and 8 bases separated the two germline ends. Germline V gene sequence: CDR1 MGHRA, CDR2 YSYEKL. The CDR3 runs to 13 residues.

The chain couples TRBV7-2 to TRBJ2-5; D is unresolved. CDR3 length: 13 residues. The germline CDR1 and CDR2 sequences are SGHTA and FQGNSA. V dropped 3 bases and J dropped 5 bases, with 10 bases sitting between them. Here the CDR3 reads CASSFTSRETQYF. CDR3 nucleotides: TGTGCCAGCAGCTTCACCAGCCGGGAGACCCAGTACTTC.